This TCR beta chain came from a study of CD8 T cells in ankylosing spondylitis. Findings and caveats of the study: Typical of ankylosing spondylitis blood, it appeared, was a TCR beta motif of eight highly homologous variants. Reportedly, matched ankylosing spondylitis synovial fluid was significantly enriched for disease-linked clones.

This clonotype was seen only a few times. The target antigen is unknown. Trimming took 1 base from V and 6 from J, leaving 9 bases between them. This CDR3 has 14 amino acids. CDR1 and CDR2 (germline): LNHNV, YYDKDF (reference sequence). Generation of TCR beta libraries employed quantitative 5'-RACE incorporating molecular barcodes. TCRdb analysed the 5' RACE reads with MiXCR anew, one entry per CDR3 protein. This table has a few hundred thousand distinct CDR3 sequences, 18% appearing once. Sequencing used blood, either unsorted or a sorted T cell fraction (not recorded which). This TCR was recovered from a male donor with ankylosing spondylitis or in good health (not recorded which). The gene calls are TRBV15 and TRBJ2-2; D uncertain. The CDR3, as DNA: TGTGCCACCAGCAGAGCTTCTAGGTCCGGGGAGCTGTTTTTT. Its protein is CATSRASRSGELFF.